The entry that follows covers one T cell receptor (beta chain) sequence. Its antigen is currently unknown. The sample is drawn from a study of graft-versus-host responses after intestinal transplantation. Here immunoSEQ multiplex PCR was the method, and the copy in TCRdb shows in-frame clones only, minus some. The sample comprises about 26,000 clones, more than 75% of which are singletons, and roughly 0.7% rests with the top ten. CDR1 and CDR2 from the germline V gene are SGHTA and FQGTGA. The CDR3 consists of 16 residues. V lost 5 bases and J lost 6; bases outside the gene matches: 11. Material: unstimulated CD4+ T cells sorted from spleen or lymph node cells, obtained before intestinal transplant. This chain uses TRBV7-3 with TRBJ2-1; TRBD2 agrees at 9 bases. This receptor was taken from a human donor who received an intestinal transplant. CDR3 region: CASSPLTSGSPNEQFF. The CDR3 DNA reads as TGTGCCAGCAGCCCACTAACTAGCGGGTCCCCCAATGAGCAGTTCTTC.